This T cell receptor (beta chain) was documented in a study of cytomegalovirus exposure and HLA in healthy donors. Study results and limitations: Some segments of the V type, notably TRBV6-2 and TRBV6-3, were excluded as indistinguishable. Highly shared variants forming one cluster were likely a sequencing artifact. Association with HLA alleles at 0.05 false discovery rate was found for roughly 17,000 TCR beta sequences in a later analysis.

As regards this clone: Antigen specificity is unknown.

PCR used 60 Vbeta primers and 13 Jbeta primers. Sequencing was performed with immunoSEQ multiplex PCR; in TCRdb, only in-frame clones are kept and a portion is missing. The sample has fewer than 120,000 clones, over 60% seen once. Germline CDR1 is SGHAT and CDR2 is FQNNGV. CDR3 length: 17 amino acids. V was clipped by 3 bases and J by 0 bases; unmatched bases: 10. Material: PBMCs. The chain has TRBV11-2 and TRBJ1-2, with TRBD1 matching over 7 bases. The receptor was derived from a man between 25 and 39 years old in good health and CMV-seropositive. The CDR3 protein is CASSLADIGTANYGYTF. DNA of the CDR3: TGTGCCAGCAGCTTGGCGGACATAGGGACAGCTAACTATGGCTACACCTTC.